This T cell receptor (beta chain) was observed in a study of blood T cell repertoires in COVID-19. On the study more broadly: The study drew acute and convalescent COVID-19 samples from the United States, Italy and Spain. Sources were T cells, B-cell-depleted T cells, or PBMCs; the material itself was cDNA or gDNA.

Trimming cost V 0 bases and J 6 bases, with 15 bases left between them. The CDR3 consists of 15 residues. Germline values: CDR1 KGHSH, CDR2 LQKENI. Per the authors' pipeline: Quantification of nucleated cells was approximated via reference gene primer amplification. Only in-frame clones appear in the TCRdb table, and some are missing; sequencing was by immunoSEQ multiplex PCR. The V and J calls and the clone size are those of that table, but D and trimming were determined from the DNA. The sample holds some 200,000 clones, about four fifths seen once. Seattle participants joined during active infection and were tracked over time.

The chain couples TRBV18 to TRBJ2-7; a weak D match, TRBD1 (5 bases). This TCR came from an elderly woman with COVID-19, enrolled during active disease. The sequenced sample was peripheral blood. The CDR3 region has the DNA TGTGCCAGCTCACCACCTCAGGGTATAGGGCTCGAGCAGTACTTC. This codes for CASSPPQGIGLEQYF.